The 12 T cell receptor beta chains presented below share a single source sample, sequenced in a study of shared clonotypes between healthy human individuals. TCRdb's table, derived via immunoSEQ multiplex PCR, lists solely in-frame clones and lacks some. The sample shows more than 200,000 clones, under 80% of them seen only once. The sample was memory CD4+ T cells sorted from blood. The subset denotes: CD45RA-negative fraction. All receptors come from a man between 25 and 39 years old in good health.

This clone came up a few times. The chain combines TRBV6-1 with TRBJ1-5; TRBD1 matches 7 bases. The J segment lost 5 bases and the V segment lost 1 base, leaving 5 bases of the junction unmatched. Germline V lookup: CDR1 MNHNS, CDR2 SASEGT. The length of the CDR3 is 15 residues. The chain's CDR3 is CASSEVGGHHQPQHF. As DNA, the CDR3 is TGTGCCAGCAGTGAAGTAGGGGGCCATCATCAGCCCCAGCATTTT.

The V call is TRBV5-6, the J call TRBJ2-6; D ambiguous. Trimming shortened V by 5 bases and J by 0 bases, and 12 bases separated the two germline ends. In germline, CDR1 is SGHDT, CDR2 YYEEEE. The CDR3 is 16 amino acids. The CDR3 DNA sequence: TGTGCCAGCAGATCGAACTTCCGCTCTGGGGCCAACGTCCTGACTTTC. It codes for CASRSNFRSGANVLTF.

The chain joins TRBV7-2 to TRBJ2-1; tentatively, D is TRBD1 (5 bases). This CDR3 is 15 amino acids long. V shed 5 bases and J shed 4 bases, with 15 bases lying between them. Looked up from germline, CDR1 is SGHTA and CDR2 is FQGNSA. The CDR3 spells CASSQDTEPYNEQFF. The CDR3 DNA follows: TGTGCCAGCAGCCAGGACACCGAACCTTACAATGAGCAGTTCTTC.

This clone was picked up one time. The chain uses TRBV15 and TRBJ2-1; D gene ambiguous. Germline CDR1 LNHNV, CDR2 YYDKDF (reference sequence). V lost 0 bases, J lost 9 bases, and 9 bases lay in between. The CDR3 consists of 13 residues. CDR3 DNA sequence: TGTGCCACCAGCAGAGATCGTTTAGGTGAGCAGTTCTTC. This encodes CATSRDRLGEQFF.

The chain recombines TRBV5-5 with TRBJ2-1, with 7 nucleotides matching TRBD2. J lost 1 base, V lost 6 bases, and 7 bases had no gene match. The CDR3 sequence is 15 residues long. The germline V gene has CDR1 SGHKS and CDR2 YYEKEE (reference sequence). CDR3 bases: TGTGCCAGCACTCGCGGGAGTGGATCCTACAATGAGCAGTTCTTC. Its protein product is CASTRGSGSYNEQFF. Together with reference TRBV5-5 and TRBJ2-1, the CDR3 gives the full variable domain: DAGVTQSPTHLIKTRGQQVTLRCSPISGHKSVSWYQQVLGQGPQFIFQYYEKEERGRGNFPDRFSARQFPNYSSELNVNALLLGDSALYLCASTRGSGSYNEQFFGPGTRLTVL.

The V call is TRBV9, the J call TRBJ2-7, with TRBD2 as a possible D gene (5 bases). V was pared by 0 bases and J by 3 bases, with 13 bases between. The germline CDR1 and CDR2 sequences are SGDLS and YYNGEE. The CDR3 spans 15 residues. CDR3 residues: CASSVDGVRVYEQYF. The CDR3 DNA is TGTGCCAGCAGCGTAGACGGGGTGCGAGTCTACGAGCAGTACTTC.

This rearrangement joins TRBV4-1 to TRBJ2-1, with TRBD1 matching over 7 bases. CDR1 MGHRA and CDR2 YSYEKL come from the germline V gene. The CDR3 is 16 amino acids. V trimming: 1 base; J trimming: 1 base; junction bases outside the gene matches: 4. The CDR3 region has the DNA TGCGCCAGCAGCCAAGCTGGCAGGGGGTCCTACAATGAGCAGTTCTTC. It encodes CASSQAGRGSYNEQFF.

J is TRBJ2-3 and V is TRBV30; 9 positions agree with TRBD1. Trimming removed 3 bases from V and 7 bases from J; junction bases left unmatched: 11. Germline V lookup: CDR1 GTSNPN, CDR2 SVGIG (reference sequence). This CDR3 is built from 15 residues. This CDR3 is CAWRGQGYGKNTQYF. CDR3 DNA: TGTGCCTGGAGAGGACAGGGGTATGGCAAGAATACGCAGTATTTT. The variable domain in full, with the rest retrieved from reference TRBV30 and TRBJ2-3, is SQTIHQWPATLVQPVGSPLSLECTVEGTSNPNLYWYRQAAGRGLQLLFYSVGIGQISSEVPQNLSASRPQDRQFILSSKKLLLSDSGFYLCAWRGQGYGKNTQYFGPGTRLTVL.

The chain combines TRBV6-6 with TRBJ2-1; the match to TRBD2 covers 7 bases. V was pared by 0 bases and J by 6 bases, with 5 bases of the junction left unmatched. From germline, CDR1 is MNHNY and CDR2 SVGAGI (reference sequence). The CDR3 is 15 amino acids. The CDR3, as DNA: TGTGCCAGCAGTTACTCGGCGGGAGAGGTCAATGAGCAGTTCTTC. Amino acid sequence: CASSYSAGEVNEQFF.

The gene calls are TRBV9 and TRBJ2-2; D may be TRBD1 or TRBD2 (6 bases each). The CDR3 covers 15 residues. Germline CDR1 and CDR2: SGDLS and YYNGEE. V was trimmed by 2 bases and J by 5 bases, leaving 13 bases between them. CDR3 DNA sequence: TGTGCCAGCAGCGTCGTGGGGGCGGGGACCGGGGAGCTGTTTTTT. Translated: CASSVVGAGTGELFF.

DNA for the CDR3: TGCGCCAGCAGCCGCGACAGGGTAAATCCCGGGGAGCTGTTTTTT. Translation gives CASSRDRVNPGELFF. The rearrangement links TRBV5-1 to TRBJ2-2; 7 nucleotides align to TRBD1. Germline values: CDR1 SGHRS, CDR2 YFSETQ. The V and J ends lost 4 bases and 6 bases, in that order; junction bases with no gene match: 9. The CDR3 runs to 15 residues.

The gene calls are TRBV7-8 and TRBJ2-4; D unclear. Looked up from germline, CDR1 is SGHVS and CDR2 is FQNEAQ. There are 13 residues in the CDR3. V lost 1 base and J lost 6, with 7 bases in between. The CDR3 spells CASSLGSGNIQYF. The DNA of the CDR3 is TGTGCCAGCAGCTTAGGTAGTGGAAACATTCAGTACTTC.